This TCR beta chain was recorded in a study of shared clonotypes between healthy human individuals. Some clones are missing from TCRdb's copy, which holds only in-frame ones; the method was immunoSEQ multiplex PCR. The sample includes millions of clones, over 85% of them seen just once. The CDR3 spans 14 residues. V was pared by 3 bases and J by 6 bases, with 5 bases of the junction left unmatched. Germline lookup yields CDR1 MNHNS and CDR2 SASEGT. The sequence came from a man aged 18 to 29 in good health. The sequenced sample was naive CD4+ T cells sorted from blood. The subset denotes: CD45RA+ positively selected. The J gene is TRBJ2-7, the V gene TRBV6-1, with 10 nucleotides matching TRBD1. The CDR3 nucleotides are TGTGCCAGCAGTGAGGGGGGGACAGGGGTCGAGCAGTACTTC. This sequence encodes CASSEGGTGVEQYF.